The 5 T cell receptor beta chains given below trace back to one sample, sequenced in a study of post-analysis software for immune sequencing data. General study results and limits: With TRBV5-6, TRBV5-1 and TRBV20-1 included, 5 or 6 TRBV segments were more frequent in patients than in controls.

cDNA libraries of TCR beta carried unique molecular identifiers. A single record per CDR3 protein comes from TCRdb applying MiXCR to the PCR reads. The sample contains about 260,000 distinct CDR3 sequences, just over 35% of which appear only once. These receptors' antigens are unknown. Material: blood. The receptors stem from a girl aged 10-17 years with multiple sclerosis.

There are many counts of this clonotype. V usage is TRBV9 and J usage is TRBJ1-5; 7 bases are a match to TRBD1. Germline values: CDR1 SGDLS, CDR2 YYNGEE. Unmatched junction bases numbered 9, after V lost 0 bases and J lost 0 bases. CDR3 length: 18 residues. The CDR3 DNA reads as TGTGCCAGCAGCGTAGCCGCCGGGACAGCTTATAGCAATCAGCCCCAGCATTTT. Translation gives CASSVAAGTAYSNQPQHF.

Concerning this clonotype: Just one base apart from a much larger clone, this may be a read error. The V gene is TRBV28, the J gene TRBJ1-4, with D possibly TRBD1 on 5 matching bases. CDR3 length equals 16 residues. The germline V gene has CDR1 MDHEN and CDR2 SYDVKM. CDR3: CAGRRTAWGTNEKLFF. The CDR3 DNA sequence: TGTGCCGGCAGGAGGACGGCCTGGGGGACTAATGAAAAACTGTTTTTT. Together with reference TRBV28 and TRBJ1-4, the CDR3 gives the full variable domain: DVKVTQSSRYLVKRTGEKVFLECVQDMDHENMFWYRQDPGLGLRLIYFSYDVKMKEKGDIPEGYSVSREKKERFSLILESASTNQTSMYLCAGRRTAWGTNEKLFFGSGTQLSVL.

This clonotype was seen ten or more times. This chain links TRBV7-9 with TRBJ1-5; no definite D call. Germline-derived CDR1 and CDR2 are SEHNR and FQNEAQ (reference sequence). The CDR3 totals 18 residues. The V and J ends lost 4 bases and 3 bases respectively, with 22 bases between them. As DNA, the CDR3 is TGTGCCAGCAGCTCAGATTGGGATCACAGCCCTTACAATCAGCCCCAGCATTTT. Translated: CASSSDWDHSPYNQPQHF.

V gene TRBV29-1 combines with J gene TRBJ2-5; the match to TRBD1 covers 7 bases. The J segment lost 2 bases and the V segment lost 3 bases, leaving 9 bases of the junction unmatched. Germline V gives CDR1 SQVTM, CDR2 ANQGSEA. The CDR3 runs 15 residues. The CDR3 is CSVEGTDRDQETQYF. The CDR3 DNA is TGCAGCGTTGAGGGGACAGACAGGGATCAAGAGACCCAGTACTTC.

About this clonotype itself: This could be a read error, since a much larger clone is one nucleotide away. The chain couples TRBV28 to TRBJ2-1; 10 bases are a match to TRBD1. This CDR3 has 16 residues. The germline V gene has CDR1 MDHEN and CDR2 SYDVKM. CDR3 sequence reads: CVSSPDPGTGANEQFF. The CDR3 bases are TGTGTCAGCAGTCCAGACCCCGGGACAGGGGCCAATGAGCAGTTCTTC.